This TCR beta chain was identified during a study of T-cell reconstitution after alpha-beta-depleted transplantation in children. Study-wide points: Some patients owed their high day-60 TCRbeta diversity to surviving recipient T cells and thymic progenitors.

Notes on this clonotype: Its specificity is not known.

TCRbeta library preparation incorporated unique molecular identifiers. TCRdb reprocessed the PCR reads via MiXCR and lists one record per CDR3 protein. Here the sample spans about 580,000 distinct CDR3 sequences, about a quarter being singletons. This CDR3 has 15 amino acids. V lost 4 bases and J lost 4; bases outside the gene matches: 10. Germline V gene lookup returns CDR1 SGHRS and CDR2 YFSETQ. The genes are TRBV5-1 and TRBJ1-2, with TRBD1 matching 7 bases. This specimen was PBMCs, taken before TCRalphabeta/CD19-depleted stem cell transplant. This clonotype was obtained from a boy under two years old with Wiskott-Aldrich syndrome, due to receive a stem cell transplant. CDR3 DNA sequence: TGCGCCAGCAGCCATACGGGACAGACTATCTATGGCTACACCTTC. This gives the protein CASSHTGQTIYGYTF. Drawing the rest from reference TRBV5-1 and TRBJ1-2, the complete variable domain is KAGVTQTPRYLIKTRGQQVTLSCSPISGHRSVSWYQQTPGQGLQFLFEYFSETQRNKGNFPGRFSGRQFSNSRSEMNVSTLELGDSALYLCASSHTGQTIYGYTFGSGTRLTVV.